The text below deals with one T cell receptor beta chain. The sample holds one count of this clone. This clone's antigen is unknown. The input lacks base qualities; no much larger clone sits a single base away. From the germline V gene (reference sequence), CDR1 is GTSNPN and CDR2 is SVGIG. V is cut back by 1 base and J by 4 bases, with 4 bases in the junction unmatched. From its cysteine to its phenylalanine, the CDR3 spans 13 amino acids. Just the 39-base CDR3 DNA is kept, in frame starting at base 1. In total, roughly 670 healthy bone marrow donors made up the cohort. All cohort members were sampled while nominally healthy, although unrecorded immune exposures were likely present. The donor was CMV seropositive and was included in the group of 250 to 350 seropositive cohort members. Each donor provided a peripheral blood sample, and peripheral blood mononuclear cells were used for TCR beta sequencing. Genomic DNA was extracted from the blood cell samples with the Qiagen DNeasy Blood Extraction Kit.

This specimen belongs to a study of cytomegalovirus exposure and HLA in healthy donors (dated by TCRdb to 2015 to 2018). With regard to the full study: In an earlier analysis of some 610 of the donors, roughly 300 Gb of sequence data and 90 million to 120 million unique TCR beta sequences from roughly 180 million T cells were reported. Typing coverage differed by locus: A, B, C, DRB1 and DQB1 were typed in about 620-630 donors, DQA1 in 500 to 550, DPA1 in some 570, and DPB1 in 472. Along with the approximately 650-subject first cohort, a separate validation cohort of more than 90 different subjects was used. Around 330 gigabases of sequencing data and about 92 million unique TCR sequences made up an early release that covered under 750 HLA-typed donors. A later genetic analysis used genome-wide SNP genotypes for about three fifths of the 666 donors, treating that subset as a discovery cohort. Using immunosequencing, the study profiled T cell repertoires from roughly 650 subjects and related those repertoires to cytomegalovirus serostatus. In an earlier analysis of 587 of the donors, high-throughput TCR beta sequencing was used to judge whether each TCR beta V gene segment behaved as functional or pseudogenic. Donor age, sex, ethnicity and CMV serostatus were collected together with the repertoire data. HLA typing covered class I and class II loci at four-digit resolution. Rather than drawing on any new phenotypic data, the later analysis identified candidate immune exposures from TCR beta sequences and the way those sequences occurred across donors. To study patterns of TCR occurrence, a later analysis re-analyzed previously published TCR beta repertoires from just over 650 donors and added high-resolution HLA genotyping. Roughly five DR-DQ haplotypes were handled as single units for association and clustering because linkage in the cohort was strong. All discovery cohort repertoires had been generated using a single sequencing platform. To predict cytomegalovirus infection status, the study combined high-throughput TCR immunosequencing, statistical association of individual TCRs with disease status, and machine learning. Of the roughly 410 genotyped donors, 65% to 90% were placed in the genetic ancestry cluster associated with self-reported Caucasian donors. The study aimed to test whether cataloging public T cell receptors could reveal signatures of past pathogen exposure. On average, 235,054 unique TCR beta nucleotide sequences were sequenced per donor among 398 genotyped donors of the cohort, with approximately 18% of those sequences being non-productive.

General conclusions and limits of the study: Some IMGT-functional V segments, including TRBV6-2 and TRBV6-3, could not be told apart with the 87-base-pair reads, so those segments were excluded. In vitro tests confirmed that a few of the cytomegalovirus-associated TCR beta chains recognize cytomegalovirus antigens. Compared with the roughly 710-donor mean, donors in an Asian-associated ancestry cluster had fewer N-insertions in productive TCRs, according to a later genetic analysis. In the study, around 160 TCR beta chains were listed as associated with cytomegalovirus. The classifier was reported to diagnose cytomegalovirus status with high specificity and sensitivity in both the original cohort and the validation cohort. Sequencing depth was assumed to be roughly uniform across donors in the presence/absence analyses, though that assumption may not hold. A further reported finding was that TCR beta sequences accurately predicted the HLA-A and HLA-B alleles for most subjects in the first cohort. The earlier analysis of around 600 of the donors excluded 15 to 20 rarely observed V segments, including chromosome 9 orphons, because counts were too low. In a later analysis, HLA-associated TCR beta chains were found to be more clonally expanded and to have lower generation probabilities than equally common non-associated chains. When HLA alleles, especially DR and DQ, strongly co-occurred, TCR associations were difficult to assign to individual alleles. Most TCR sequences were seen in very few donors, while some public TCRs were found in many individuals. Because HLA typing was unavailable for some donors at each locus, only the typed subset was used in association tests. The cohort was sequenced for TCR beta chains only, and without alpha or paired-chain data the features that could be detected were limited. The authors suggested that the approach could potentially be extended to other disease states and immunological phenotypes. In a later analysis, several top co-occurrence clusters were reported to appear linked to parvovirus B19, influenza, CMV and Epstein-Barr virus. In a later analysis, 15,000 to 20,000 TCR beta sequences were associated with specific HLA alleles at a false discovery rate of 0.05. A later analysis found that TCR association rates varied across HLA loci, with DRB1 alleles showing the most associated TCRs and HLA-C alleles the fewest. An association between a missense DCLRE1C variant and V-gene and J-gene trimming of TCR beta chains was found in a later genetic analysis and replicated in an independent cohort. Linkage disequilibrium might explain the correlated functional status among segregating V segments, but an unknown experimental factor could not be excluded. In a later analysis, most CMV-associated TCR beta chains were found to appear HLA-restricted, with HLA associations seemingly driven largely by CMV exposure. Immune exposure information for the cohort was limited to CMV serostatus. A cluster of highly shared sequence variants was judged likely to be a technical artifact of the sequencing pipeline. In an earlier analysis of some 500 of the donors, most TCR beta V segments appeared in productive rearrangements about 87% or about 30% of the time, broadly matching IMGT annotations.

The library was prepared using the immunoSEQ multiplex PCR assay. A mixture of 60 forward primers for TCR Vbeta segments and 13 reverse primers for TCR Jbeta segments was used in the multiplex PCR. A multiplex PCR assay on genomic DNA amplified the CDR3 region of rearranged TCR beta genes. The Illumina HiSeq System was used to sequence the amplified TCR beta libraries as 87-base-pair reads. The authors' analysis ran thus. A later analysis counted some 80 million unique TCR beta chains across the 640 or so repertoires, and 9 million to 14 million of these chains were shared by at least two donors. Raw reads were error-corrected and collapsed into unique sequences with a nearest-neighbor algorithm that merged closely related sequences to remove PCR and sequencing errors. CDR3 sequences were aligned to IMGT reference sequences to assign V, D and J gene segments. For a sequence to be retained, a match of at least six nucleotides was required to both a V gene segment and a J gene segment. A rearrangement was called productive if the CDR3 had no stop codons and remained in frame with V and J, and every other rearrangement was called non-productive. CDR3 was defined according to IMGT convention as the region running from the second conserved V-encoded cysteine to the conserved J-encoded phenylalanine. In an earlier analysis of 550 to 650 of the donors, sequences lacking an unambiguous match to a single V gene segment were excluded. An earlier analysis of a few hundred of the donors called V segments functional above 56.7% productive rearrangements and segregating when the between-donor standard deviation exceeded 5%. A statistical classification framework was built to diagnose cytomegalovirus status from the catalog of TCR beta chain sequences. V and J gene assignment, in a later analysis, came from comparing TCR nucleotide sequences with IMGT/GENE-DB human TR gene sequences. In a later analysis, CDR3 sequences and most-parsimonious VDJ recombination scenarios were assigned using the TCRdist pipeline. In a later analysis, every TCR beta chain was defined by the combination of its CDR3 amino acid sequence and its V-gene family, and reads without a unique V-gene family were dropped. As a way to deal with suspected cross-contamination and a sequencing artifact, a later analysis dropped 500 to 700 nucleotide sequences that were highly shared and had low generation probability. In a later analysis, a clonal expansion index was calculated for each public chain from normalized within-repertoire ranks of inferred template counts. A later analysis computed generation probabilities with a VDJ recombination model fitted to out-of-frame rearrangements, and checked the results against IGoR. In a later analysis, TCR-TCR, TCR-HLA and TCR-CMV co-occurrence was scored with hypergeometric tests, and a repertoire-size bias correction was applied to TCR pairs. To estimate false discovery rates, a later analysis permuted the HLA or CMV assignments 20 times. In a later analysis, co-occurring TCRs were grouped with DBSCAN, and TCRdist sequence similarity was added when clustering was performed within HLA-allele-positive subsets. Repertoires with fewer than 30,000 or more than 120,000 public chains, plus five repertoires with anomalous nucleotide sharing, were excluded from co-occurrence clustering. Imported from immuneACCESS, the table was reduced by TCRdb to in-frame sequences with V and J called. These copies leave out some clones; in studies compared against another copy, an unresolved V gene accounts for under half, and the cause of the remainder is not known. V and J calls and clone size are as listed in that table; D and trimming were resolved from the DNA. This sample comprises some 150,000 clones, 82% of them detected only once. Of the sample, roughly a tenth is held by the ten largest clones.

The rearranged chain carries TRBV30 and TRBJ2-7; 7 of the junction bases match TRBD2. The sequencing input was PBMCs. The sequence was collected from a man between 50 and 59 years old in good health and CMV-seropositive. The CDR3 protein sequence reads: CAWSAGGGYEQYF. Here is the DNA: TGTGCCTGGAGTGCGGGCGGGGGTTACGAGCAGTACTTC.